The clone carrying this T cell receptor beta chain was seen once. No antigen is known for it. These data are taken from a study of cytomegalovirus exposure and HLA in healthy donors. Study results and limitations: Later work found that TCR association rates differed between HLA loci; DRB1 had the most and HLA-C the fewest. Prediction of most subjects' HLA-A and HLA-B alleles by TCR beta sequences was reportedly accurate. TCR beta chains numbering 164 were designated cytomegalovirus-associated.

With 0 bases clipped from V and 8 bases from J, the junction kept 1 base outside the gene matches. Germline V lookup: CDR1 SGHNT, CDR2 YYREEE (reference sequence). The CDR3 is 12 residues long. PCR used 60 Vbeta primers and 13 Jbeta primers. Assay used: immunoSEQ multiplex PCR; TCRdb lists only in-frame clones, some missing. The table has 150,000 to 200,000 clones, more than 70% seen once; the top ten hold about 1%. J is TRBJ1-1 and V is TRBV5-4; 7 positions agree with TRBD1. This receptor was obtained from a woman aged 40 to 49 in good health and CMV-seronegative. The sample consisted of PBMCs. The DNA of the CDR3 is TGTGCCAGCAGCTTGGACAGGGGAGAAGCTTTCTTT. It translates to CASSLDRGEAFF.